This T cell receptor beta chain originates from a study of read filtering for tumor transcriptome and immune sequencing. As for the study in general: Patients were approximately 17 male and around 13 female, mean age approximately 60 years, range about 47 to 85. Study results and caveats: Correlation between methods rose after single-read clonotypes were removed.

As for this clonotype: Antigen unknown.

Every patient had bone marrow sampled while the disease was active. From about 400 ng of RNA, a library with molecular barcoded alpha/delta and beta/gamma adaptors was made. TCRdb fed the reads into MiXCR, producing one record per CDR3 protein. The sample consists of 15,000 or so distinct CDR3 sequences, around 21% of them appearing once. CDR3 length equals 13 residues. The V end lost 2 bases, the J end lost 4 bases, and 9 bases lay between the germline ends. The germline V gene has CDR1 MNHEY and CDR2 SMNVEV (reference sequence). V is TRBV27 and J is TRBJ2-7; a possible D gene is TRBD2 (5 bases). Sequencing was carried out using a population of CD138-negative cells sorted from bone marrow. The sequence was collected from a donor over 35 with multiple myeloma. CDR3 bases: TGTGCCAGCAGTTTAGGACGGGATTACGAGCAGTACTTC. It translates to CASSLGRDYEQYF.